A selection of T cell receptor beta chains follows, all from one sample in a study of cytomegalovirus exposure and HLA in healthy donors. The table came from immunoSEQ multiplex PCR; TCRdb's copy has only in-frame clones and leaves some out. The sample lists 160,000 or so clones; approximately 81% were seen once. Sequenced input: PBMCs. All receptors derive from a woman aged 18-35 years in good health and CMV-seronegative. CDR3s include the opening cysteine and the closing phenylalanine or tryptophan. The D gene is left open where the match is weak. Rows may omit the clone size; those that give it use once, few, many or a size class.

NA	TRBD2	TRBJ2-7	TRBV6-5	CASSELAGGHYEQYF	TGTGCCAGCAGCGAACTAGCGGGGGGACACTACGAGCAGTACTTC
NA	NA	TRBJ1-2	TRBV27	CASSLRSVDYGYTF	TGTGCCAGCAGTCTCCGGAGCGTGGACTATGGCTACACCTTC
NA	TRBD1	TRBJ2-1	TRBV5-1	CASSSGQRSLEQFF	TGCGCCAGCAGCTCGGGACAGCGGTCCCTCGAGCAGTTCTTC
few	NA	TRBJ2-1	TRBV29-1	CSVGGEPYNEQFF	TGCAGCGTTGGCGGGGAGCCCTACAATGAGCAGTTCTTC
NA	TRBD1	TRBJ1-5	TRBV6-1	CATQQGAIQPQHF	TGTGCCACCCAACAGGGGGCAATCCAGCCCCAGCATTTT
NA	NA	TRBJ1-2	TRBV29-1	CSVEQGYGYTF	TGCAGCGTTGAACAGGGCTATGGCTACACCTTC
NA	TRBD2	TRBJ2-2	TRBV5-1	CASSRLESGTSTGELFF	TGCGCCAGCAGTCGGTTGGAGAGCGGGACGAGCACCGGGGAGCTGTTTTTT
few	NA	TRBJ1-3	TRBV6-5	CASRNGGDSGNTIYF	TGTGCCAGCAGAAACGGAGGGGACTCTGGAAACACCATATATTTT
few	NA	TRBJ1-2	TRBV7-8	CASSLKTGANYGYTF	TGTGCCAGCAGCTTAAAGACAGGCGCAAATTATGGCTACACCTTC
NA	NA	TRBJ1-5	TRBV28	CASSLQVIAQHF	TGTGCCAGCAGTTTACAGGTGATAGCCCAGCATTTT
NA	TRBD2	TRBJ2-3	TRBV10-3	CAISESRPGGETQYF	TGTGCCATCAGTGAGTCGAGGCCGGGAGGGGAAACGCAGTATTTT
NA	NA	TRBJ2-5	TRBV5-1	CASSLGGVSETQYF	TGCGCCAGCAGCTTAGGGGGAGTGTCAGAGACCCAGTACTTC
NA	NA	TRBJ1-3	TRBV21-1	CASSKSYRVSGNTIYF	TGTGCCAGCAGCAAATCCTACAGGGTCTCTGGAAACACCATATATTTT
NA	TRBD2	TRBJ2-5	TRBV7-2	CASLSGGARWETQYF	TGTGCCAGCCTCAGCGGGGGGGCCAGATGGGAGACCCAGTACTTC
NA	TRBD1	TRBJ1-4	TRBV28	CASSFTGTANEKLFF	TGTGCCAGCAGTTTCACCGGGACAGCTAATGAAAAACTGTTTTTT
NA	TRBD1	TRBJ2-5	TRBV7-2	CASSRDRGSQETQYF	TGTGCCAGCAGCAGGGACAGGGGGTCACAAGAGACCCAGTACTTC
NA	NA	TRBJ2-7	TRBV5-1	CASSLGSGHEQYF	TGCGCCAGCAGCTTGGGCAGCGGGCACGAGCAGTACTTC
NA	NA	TRBJ1-2	TRBV5-5	CASSSDSGYGYTF	TGTGCCAGCAGCTCGGACAGTGGGTATGGCTACACCTTC
NA	TRBD2	TRBJ2-2	TRBV10-3	CAISESRAGGGRVELFF	TGTGCCATCAGTGAGTCGCGAGCGGGGGGCGGAAGAGTGGAGCTGTTTTTT
NA	TRBD2	TRBJ2-1	TRBV27	CATSASGDYNEQFF	TGTGCCACCTCGGCAAGCGGGGACTACAATGAGCAGTTCTTC
once	TRBD1	TRBJ1-2	TRBV28	CASSESTGDYGYTF	TGTGCCAGCAGTGAGAGTACAGGGGACTATGGCTACACCTTC
NA	TRBD1	TRBJ2-2	TRBV4-1	CASSQGTGGTGELFF	TGCGCCAGCAGCCAAGGGACAGGGGGCACCGGGGAGCTGTTTTTT
NA	TRBD2	TRBJ2-1	TRBV9	CASSVGLAGAYNEQFF	TGTGCCAGCAGCGTAGGCCTAGCGGGGGCCTACAATGAGCAGTTCTTC
NA	NA	TRBJ2-1	TRBV7-2	CASSLAPSSYNEQFF	TGTGCCAGCAGCTTAGCCCCGAGCTCCTACAATGAGCAGTTCTTC
once	NA	TRBJ2-1	TRBV27	CASSLWGQAANEQFF	TGTGCCAGCAGTTTATGGGGACAAGCGGCCAATGAGCAGTTCTTC
NA	NA	TRBJ2-7	TRBV14	CASSQDIKGNKGDEQYF	TGTGCCAGCAGCCAAGATATTAAGGGCAATAAGGGGGACGAGCAGTACTTC
once	NA	TRBJ2-3	TRBV5-5	CASSLPGTDTQYF	TGTGCCAGCAGCTTGCCGGGAACAGATACGCAGTATTTT
once	NA	TRBJ2-7	TRBV9	CASSGGDSYEQYF	TGTGCCAGCAGCGGGGGGGACTCCTACGAGCAGTACTTC
NA	NA	TRBJ1-1	TRBV28	CASSIRGVHTEAFF	TGTGCCAGCAGTATCCGGGGGGTTCACACTGAAGCTTTCTTT